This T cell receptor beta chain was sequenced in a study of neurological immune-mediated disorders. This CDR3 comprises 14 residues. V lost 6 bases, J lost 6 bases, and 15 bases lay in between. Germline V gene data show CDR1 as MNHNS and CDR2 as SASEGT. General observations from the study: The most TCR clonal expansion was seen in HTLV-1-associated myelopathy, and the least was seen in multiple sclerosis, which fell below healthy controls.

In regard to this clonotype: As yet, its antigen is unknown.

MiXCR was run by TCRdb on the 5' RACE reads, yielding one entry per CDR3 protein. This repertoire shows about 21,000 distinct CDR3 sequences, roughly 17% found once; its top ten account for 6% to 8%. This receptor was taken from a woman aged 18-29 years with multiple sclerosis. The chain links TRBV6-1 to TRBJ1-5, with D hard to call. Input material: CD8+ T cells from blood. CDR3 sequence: CASSPGEGGQPQHF. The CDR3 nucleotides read TGTGCCAGCAGCCCAGGTGAGGGTGGTCAGCCCCAGCATTTT.